The clone carrying this T cell receptor (beta chain) showed up many times. These data come from a study of neurological immune-mediated disorders. TCRdb reprocessed the 5' RACE reads with MiXCR, giving one entry per CDR3 protein. The sample has 20,000 to 25,000 distinct CDR3 sequences, around an eighth seen once. There are 13 residues in the CDR3. The germline V and J ends were trimmed by 7 bases and 2 bases, with 11 bases remaining between them. Germline V gene data show CDR1 as SGHRS and CDR2 as YFSETQ. This clonotype was obtained from a woman aged 60-75 years with HTLV-1-associated myelopathy (HAM/TSP). V gene TRBV5-1 combines with J gene TRBJ2-3; possible D gene TRBD2, 5 bases. The sequenced sample was PBMCs. In DNA form, the CDR3 reads TGCGCCAGCTCCGGACTGAACACAGATACGCAGTATTTT. Residues: CASSGLNTDTQYF.